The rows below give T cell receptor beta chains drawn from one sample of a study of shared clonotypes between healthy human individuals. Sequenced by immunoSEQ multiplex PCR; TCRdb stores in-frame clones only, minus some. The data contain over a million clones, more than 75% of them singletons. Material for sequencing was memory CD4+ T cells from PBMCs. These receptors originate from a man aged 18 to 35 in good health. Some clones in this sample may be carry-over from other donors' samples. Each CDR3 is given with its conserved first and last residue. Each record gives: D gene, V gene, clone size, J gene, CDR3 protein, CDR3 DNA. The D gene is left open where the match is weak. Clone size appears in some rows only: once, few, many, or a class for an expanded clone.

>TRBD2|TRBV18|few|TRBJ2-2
CASSSRGSGSAAGELFF
TGTGCCAGCTCATCAAGGGGTAGCGGGTCCGCGGCCGGGGAGCTGTTTTTT
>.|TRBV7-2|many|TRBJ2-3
CASSLNGGDLTDTQYF
TGTGCCAGCAGCTTAAATGGAGGAGACCTCACAGATACGCAGTATTTT
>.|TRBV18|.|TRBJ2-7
CASSPVFTPGSYEQYF
TGTGCCAGCTCACCAGTCTTTACACCCGGCTCCTACGAGCAGTACTTC
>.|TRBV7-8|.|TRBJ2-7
CASSLRTAYEQYF
TGTGCCAGCAGCCTCCGGACAGCCTACGAGCAGTACTTC
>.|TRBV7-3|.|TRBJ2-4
CASPAPEVRGKNIQYF
TGTGCCAGCCCGGCACCGGAGGTCAGGGGTAAAAACATTCAGTACTTC
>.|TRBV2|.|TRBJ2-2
CASRRRPELGELFF
TGTGCCAGCAGAAGACGTCCAGAACTTGGGGAGCTGTTTTTT
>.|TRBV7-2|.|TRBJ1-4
CASRPGGEKLFF
TGTGCCAGCAGGCCCGGTGGTGAAAAACTGTTTTTT
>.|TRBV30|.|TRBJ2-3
CAWSGGDTQYF
TGTGCCTGGAGTGGGGGAGATACGCAGTATTTT
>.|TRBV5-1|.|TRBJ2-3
CASRSLGDTQYF
TGCGCCAGCAGGTCTCTGGGCGATACGCAGTATTTT
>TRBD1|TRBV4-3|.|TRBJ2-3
CASSPLDRGGPDTQYF
TGCGCCAGCAGCCCTCTCGACAGGGGAGGACCAGATACGCAGTATTTT
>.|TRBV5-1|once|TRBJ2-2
CASSIQEGAGELFF
TGCGCCAGCAGCATACAGGAGGGGGCCGGGGAGCTGTTTTTT
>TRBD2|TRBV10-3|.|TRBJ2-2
CAIRNQGLASTGELFF
TGTGCCATCAGGAACCAGGGACTAGCCAGCACCGGGGAGCTGTTTTTT
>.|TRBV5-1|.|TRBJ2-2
CASSSGGGGSGRTGELFF
TGCGCCAGCAGCTCCGGGGGAGGTGGGTCCGGCAGGACCGGGGAGCTGTTTTTT
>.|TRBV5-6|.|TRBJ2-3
CASRTAGTDTQYF
TGTGCCAGCAGGACCGCGGGGACGGATACGCAGTATTTT
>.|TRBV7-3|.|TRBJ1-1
CASSLNGKSTEAFF
TGTGCCAGCAGCTTAAACGGGAAGAGCACTGAAGCTTTCTTT
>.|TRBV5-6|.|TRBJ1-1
CASSLRNWQGQLMNTEAFF
TGTGCCAGCAGCTTAAGAAATTGGCAGGGACAACTTATGAACACTGAAGCTTTCTTT
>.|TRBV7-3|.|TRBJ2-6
CASSLFASGANVLTF
TGTGCCAGCAGCTTATTTGCCTCGGGGGCCAACGTCCTGACTTTC
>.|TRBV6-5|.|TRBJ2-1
CASSKPGPANEQFF
TGTGCCAGCAGTAAACCGGGACCTGCCAATGAGCAGTTCTTC
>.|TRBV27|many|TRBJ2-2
CASMGVVTGELFF
TGTGCCAGCATGGGTGTAGTCACCGGGGAGCTGTTTTTT
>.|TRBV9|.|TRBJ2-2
CASSVASRTPGELFF
TGTGCCAGCAGCGTAGCATCCCGGACCCCTGGGGAGCTGTTTTTT